This record concerns one TCR beta chain sequence. Its antigen is currently unknown. Clones were sequenced by immunoSEQ multiplex PCR, and TCRdb holds only the in-frame ones, with some missing. The sample lists 60,000 to 75,000 clones; 85% to 95% were seen once. This specimen comes from a study of human thymus T cells. Study results and limitations: Related studies noted strongly shared thymic repertoires across unrelated people.

Per germline, CDR1 SGHKS and CDR2 YYEKEE (reference sequence). The CDR3 sequence is 19 residues long. V lost 5 bases to trimming and J lost 0 bases; unmatched junction nucleotides: 12. Thymic samples were excised during corrective heart operations. The TCR originated in a girl younger than two with a congenital heart defect but otherwise immunologically healthy. The genes are TRBV5-5 and TRBJ1-5; TRBD1 agrees at 12 bases. The sequenced sample consisted of thymus tissue. As DNA, the CDR3 is TGTGCCAGCAGTTACCGAACGGGACAGGGGGCCCTTAGCAATCAGCCCCAGCATTTT. Its translation: CASSYRTGQGALSNQPQHF.